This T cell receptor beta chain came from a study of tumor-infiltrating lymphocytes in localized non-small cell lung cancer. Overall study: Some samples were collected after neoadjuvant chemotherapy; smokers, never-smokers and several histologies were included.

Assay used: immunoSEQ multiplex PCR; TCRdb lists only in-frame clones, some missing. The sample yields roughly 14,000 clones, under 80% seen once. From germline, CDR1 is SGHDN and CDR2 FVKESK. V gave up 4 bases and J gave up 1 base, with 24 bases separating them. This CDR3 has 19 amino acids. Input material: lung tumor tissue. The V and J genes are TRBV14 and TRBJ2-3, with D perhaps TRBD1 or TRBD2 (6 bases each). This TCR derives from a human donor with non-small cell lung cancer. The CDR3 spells CASSLGFMRGALRTDTQYF. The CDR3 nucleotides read TGTGCCAGCAGCCTCGGATTTATGAGGGGGGCCCTACGCACAGATACGCAGTATTTT.